These 27 T cell receptor beta chains share one sample of origin, sequenced in a study of glioma-infiltrating T cells. The iRepertoire nested amplicon-rescue multiplex PCR amplified TCR alpha and beta CDR3s from RNA. TCRdb re-called the multiplex PCR reads with MiXCR, one entry per CDR3 protein. The sample has roughly 100,000 distinct CDR3 sequences, around 28% seen once; the top ten hold 44%. Specimen: glioma tissue, nonneoplastic brain tissue, or PBMCs (not recorded which). The receptor source for this set is a human donor with low-grade glioma or glioblastoma, undergoing nonglioma brain surgery, or in good health (not recorded which).

This clonotype appeared many times. This chain connects TRBV28 to TRBJ1-3; TRBD1 is a possible D gene (6 bases). Germline V gene data show CDR1 as MDHEN and CDR2 as SYDVKM. V lost 4 bases and J lost 5, with 9 bases in between. The CDR3 runs 13 residues. The CDR3: CASSSGARNTIYF. DNA for the CDR3: TGTGCCAGCAGTTCAGGGGCCAGAAACACCATATATTTT.

The chain recombines TRBV7-9 with TRBJ1-5; D gene unclear. This CDR3 contains 14 residues. The V and J ends lost 0 bases and 6 bases respectively, with 9 bases between them. Per the germline V gene, CDR1 is SEHNR and CDR2 is FQNEAQ (reference sequence). The CDR3 DNA sequence: TGTGCCAGCAGCTTAGCGGACGGGAGTCAGCCCCAGCATTTT. This gives the protein CASSLADGSQPQHF.

This clonotype was seen only a few times. The DNA for the CDR3 is TGTGCCAGCTCGCCCGAGGGCCTTAGCACAGATACGCAGTATTTT. It encodes CASSPEGLSTDTQYF. The V and J genes are TRBV18 and TRBJ2-3, with D perhaps TRBD2 (5 bases). Trimming pared 6 bases from V and 0 bases from J, leaving 13 bases between. This CDR3 is 15 amino acids long. From germline, CDR1 is KGHSH and CDR2 LQKENI.

Comment on this clonotype: A much larger clone is a single base away; this may be a read error. V and J are TRBV24-1 and TRBJ2-3, with D perhaps assigned TRBD1 or TRBD2 (5 bases each). This CDR3 has 15 amino acids. CDR1 and CDR2 (germline): KGHDR, SFDVKD. V gave up 7 bases and J gave up 2 bases, with 15 bases separating them. The CDR3 nucleotides read TGTGCCACCAGCCCAGGAGAGGGGACCACAGATACGCAGTATTTT. Protein product: CATSPGEGTTDTQYF.

This clonotype was seen at least ten times. In nucleotides, the CDR3 is TGTGCCAGCAGGGCTCAGGGGGCGCCGCCCCAGCATTTT. It specifies CASRAQGAPPQHF. V gene TRBV28 combines with J gene TRBJ1-5; 8 bases are a match to TRBD1. The junction had 7 bases not matched to a gene; V was cut back by 6 bases and J by 9 bases. CDR1 and CDR2 from the germline V gene are MDHEN and SYDVKM. The length of the CDR3 is 13 residues. The full variable domain, its missing parts supplied by reference TRBV28 and TRBJ1-5, is DVKVTQSSRYLVKRTGEKVFLECVQDMDHENMFWYRQDPGLGLRLIYFSYDVKMKEKGDIPEGYSVSREKKERFSLILESASTNQTSMYLCASRAQGAPPQHFGDGTRLSIL.

This clonotype was seen repeatedly, ten times or more. V gene TRBV27 combines with J gene TRBJ2-6; D not resolved. The CDR3 sequence is 13 residues long. V was clipped by 7 bases and J by 4 bases, with 8 bases between them. Germline CDR1 is MNHEY and CDR2 is SMNVEV (reference sequence). The chain's CDR3 is CASTPNGANVLTF. CDR3 DNA: TGTGCCAGCACCCCCAACGGGGCCAACGTCCTGACTTTC.

The chain has TRBV4-1 and TRBJ2-6; D is unresolved. The CDR3 is made up of 18 amino acids. Germline CDR1 and CDR2: MGHRA and YSYEKL. The V end lost 0 bases, the J end lost 1 base, and 13 bases lay between the germline ends. CDR3: CASSQEGTIGSGANVLTF. As DNA, the CDR3 is TGCGCCAGCAGCCAAGAGGGAACCATAGGGTCTGGGGCCAACGTCCTGACTTTC.

Regarding this clonotype: With a much larger clone just one base away, this may be a read error. The gene calls are TRBV4-1 and TRBJ1-3, with D uncertain. The CDR3 covers 13 residues. Germline CDR1 reads MGHRA; CDR2 reads YSYEKL. The CDR3 sequence: CASSSRPGKTIYF. CDR3 nucleotide sequence: TGCGCCAGCAGCTCCAGACCGGGAAAAACCATATATTTT.

This clonotype was observed many times. This chain uses TRBV6-1 with TRBJ2-5; D is possibly TRBD1 (6 bases). The CDR3 extends over 14 amino acids. Germline CDR1 reads MNHNS; CDR2 reads SASEGT. Trimming shortened V by 6 bases and J by 2 bases, and 13 bases separated the two germline ends. CDR3 bases: TGTGCCAGCAGACAGGGTTTGGGGCAAGAGACCCAGTACTTC. Translated, it gives CASRQGLGQETQYF.

In this sample, this clonotype turned up many times. This chain connects TRBV4-2 to TRBJ2-1; D perhaps matches TRBD2 (5 bases). Germline CDR1 reads LGHNA; CDR2 reads YNFKEQ. The CDR3 loop spans 15 amino acids. V lost 0 bases to trimming and J lost 4 bases, with 10 bases between them. The CDR3 DNA sequence: TGTGCCAGCAGCCAAGACCGGGGAGTTTACAATGAGCAGTTCTTC. Residues: CASSQDRGVYNEQFF.

A note on this clonotype: One junction end disagrees with the germline gene, perhaps due to a read error. The chain couples TRBV7-2 to TRBJ1-6, with 7 bases lining up with TRBD1. The CDR3 totals 15 residues. Per the germline V gene, CDR1 is SGHTA and CDR2 is FQGNSA. Written as DNA, the CDR3 is TGCGCCAGCAGCCAAGATAACAGGGGAAGTTCACCCCTCCACTTT. This translates into CASSQDNRGSSPLHF.

As regards this clonotype: Since a much larger clone is just one base distant, this may be a read error. V is TRBV7-2 and J is TRBJ1-1, with 7 bases fitting TRBD1. Germline V CDR1 and CDR2: SGHTA, FQGNSA. This CDR3 is built from 15 residues. V gave up 2 bases and J gave up 4 bases; unmatched junction bases: 7. This chain's CDR3 is CASSLRQGGTTEAFF. CDR3 sequence (DNA): TGTGCCAGCAGCTTACGACAGGGAGGGACCACTGAAGCTTTCTTT.

This clonotype was seen ten or more times. V and J are TRBV18 and TRBJ1-5; TRBD1 might be the D (5 bases). This CDR3 spans 13 amino acids. V dropped 3 bases and J dropped 5 bases, with 8 bases sitting between them. In germline, CDR1 is KGHSH, CDR2 LQKENI. The CDR3 reads CASSPVGDQPQHF. The DNA for the CDR3 is TGTGCCAGCTCACCGGTAGGGGATCAGCCCCAGCATTTT. The full variable domain, completed using reference TRBV18 and TRBJ1-5, is NAGVMQNPRHLVRRRGQEARLRCSPMKGHSHVYWYRQLPEEGLKFMVYLQKENIIDESGMPKERFSAEFPKEGPSILRIQQVVRGDSAAYFCASSPVGDQPQHFGDGTRLSIL.

The table lists this clonotype with a few counts. V and J are TRBV7-9 and TRBJ2-7, with 10 bases aligning to TRBD1. Germline trimming cut 1 base from V and 2 bases from J; bases unmatched to any gene: 2. The CDR3 length is 15 residues. Germline V gene sequence: CDR1 SEHNR, CDR2 FQNEAQ (reference sequence). DNA for the CDR3: TGTGCCAGCAGCTTAGGACAGGGGGCGACCTACGAGCAGTACTTC. It encodes CASSLGQGATYEQYF.

This clonotype was seen repeatedly, ten times or more. The chain employs TRBV28 and TRBJ1-5, with 8 bases matching TRBD1. CDR1 is MDHEN and CDR2 is SYDVKM in the germline V gene. The length of the CDR3 is 14 residues. Trimming cost V 8 bases and J 7 bases; bases outside gene matches: 10. The CDR3 DNA reads as TGTGCCAGCCTCAAGGCGGACAGGGTCCAGCCCCAGCATTTT. Protein: CASLKADRVQPQHF.

The chain joins TRBV5-6 to TRBJ2-3, with D maybe TRBD1 (6 bases). Deletions cut 0 bases from V and 5 bases from J, with 7 bases between. CDR1 is SGHDT and CDR2 is YYEEEE in the germline V gene. CDR3 length equals 13 residues. The CDR3 coding sequence is TGTGCCAGCAGCTTGGACAGGGTAGATACGCAGTATTTT. Translation: CASSLDRVDTQYF.

The chain has TRBV2 and TRBJ2-1; 8 nucleotides agree with TRBD2. Trimming removed 6 bases from V and 5 bases from J; junction bases left unmatched: 15. CDR3 length: 17 amino acids. In germline, CDR1 is SNHLY, CDR2 FYNNEI. The DNA of the CDR3 is TGTGCCAGCAGAGTCCTCCCTGGCGGGGGGAGGGACAATGAGCAGTTCTTC. Translated, it gives CASRVLPGGGRDNEQFF.

This clonotype was seen repeatedly, ten times or more. CDR3 residues: CASSPSSGVSYEQYF. CDR3 DNA sequence: TGTGCCAGCAGCCCTAGTAGTGGGGTGTCCTACGAGCAGTACTTC. The rearrangement joins TRBV7-2 to TRBJ2-7; D unresolved. Trimming cost V 5 bases and J 1 base, with 15 bases left between them. CDR1 and CDR2 from the germline V gene are SGHTA and FQGNSA. The CDR3 is 15 residues long.

V is TRBV5-1 and J is TRBJ1-1; D perhaps matches TRBD1 (5 bases). CDR3 length: 13 residues. The ends were cut back, 0 bases at V and 9 bases at J, with 12 bases in the middle. CDR1 is SGHRS and CDR2 is YFSETQ in the germline V gene. CDR3 DNA: TGCGCCAGCAGCTTGGTCCCGGGACGGCAAGCTTTCTTT. Its protein product is CASSLVPGRQAFF.

The chain couples TRBV28 to TRBJ2-4; 12 bases are shared with TRBD2. The junction had 8 bases not matched to a gene; V was cut back by 11 bases and J by 0 bases. Germline-derived CDR1 and CDR2 are MDHEN and SYDVKM. The CDR3 loop spans 16 amino acids. The CDR3 spells CAVLAGGHLAKNIQYF. The DNA of the CDR3 is TGTGCCGTACTAGCGGGGGGCCACCTAGCCAAAAACATTCAGTACTTC.

A few counts support this clonotype. The chain uses TRBV4-3 and TRBJ2-7; 14 bases map to TRBD2. The CDR3 runs to 16 residues. V was clipped by 2 bases and J by 6 bases; unmatched bases: 6. CDR1 and CDR2 from the germline V gene are LGHNA and YSLEER. In DNA, the CDR3 is TGCGCCAGCAGCCAACGGACTAGCGGGGGGTTTGCCGAGCAGTACTTC. Amino acids: CASSQRTSGGFAEQYF.

This clonotype showed up many times. V is TRBV4-3 and J is TRBJ1-5; D unresolved. The CDR3 runs to 13 residues. The germline V gene encodes CDR1 LGHNA and CDR2 YSLEER. Between the trimmed V and J ends, which lost 0 bases and 3 bases, there was a span of 3 bases. Here the CDR3 reads CASSQDLNQPQHF. DNA for the CDR3: TGCGCCAGCAGCCAAGATCTCAATCAGCCCCAGCATTTT.

This clonotype was observed at least ten times. The genes are TRBV6-6 and TRBJ1-1, with D possibly being TRBD1 (5 bases). The ends were cut back, 2 bases at V and 1 base at J, with 11 bases in the middle. This CDR3 has 15 amino acids. CDR1 MNHNY and CDR2 SVGAGI come from the germline V gene (reference sequence). The CDR3, as DNA: TGTGCCAGCAGTTACACGGGACGGTCGAACACTGAAGCTTTCTTT. It encodes CASSYTGRSNTEAFF.

In this sample, this clonotype turned up many times. The V call is TRBV6-1, the J call TRBJ1-1; D gene uncertain. The CDR3 is made up of 13 amino acids. Trimming pared 6 bases from V and 1 base from J, leaving 9 bases between. Germline CDR1 MNHNS, CDR2 SASEGT. CDR3 DNA: TGTGCCAGCAGCTTGCTCGGGAACACTGAAGCTTTCTTT. Amino acid sequence: CASSLLGNTEAFF.

A word on this clonotype: A single base separates this from a much larger clone, so it may be a read error. The chain recombines TRBV7-2 with TRBJ2-1; 8 bases are a match to TRBD2. The CDR3 sequence is 16 residues long. Germline loops: CDR1 SGHTA, CDR2 FQGNSA. Here the CDR3 DNA reads TGTGCCAGCAGCTTAGGGGACGTAGCGGGGCGGGCAGAGCAGTTATTC. Its translation is CASSLGDVAGRAEQLF.

This clonotype was counted a single time. Just one base apart from a much larger clone, this may be a read error. The V call is TRBV20-1, the J call TRBJ1-1, with a weak D call TRBD1 (5 bases). Per germline, CDR1 DFQATT and CDR2 SNEGSKA (reference sequence). This CDR3 has 14 residues. The CDR3 loop reads CSARVGQVDTEDFF. The CDR3 DNA reads TGCAGTGCTAGGGTCGGGCAGGTGGACACTGAAGATTTCTTT.

As regards this clonotype: This sequence may be a read error, since a much larger clone differs from it by one base. This CDR3 is CASSRPGQGGYEQYF. The CDR3 coding sequence is TGTGCCAGTAGTCGCCCTGGACAGGGGGGATACGAGCAGTACTTC. The chain combines TRBV19 with TRBJ2-7, with 10 bases aligning to TRBD1. Germline loops: CDR1 LNHDA, CDR2 SQIVND (reference sequence). The CDR3 is 15 amino acids. V lost 5 bases to trimming and J lost 4 bases; unmatched junction nucleotides: 8.